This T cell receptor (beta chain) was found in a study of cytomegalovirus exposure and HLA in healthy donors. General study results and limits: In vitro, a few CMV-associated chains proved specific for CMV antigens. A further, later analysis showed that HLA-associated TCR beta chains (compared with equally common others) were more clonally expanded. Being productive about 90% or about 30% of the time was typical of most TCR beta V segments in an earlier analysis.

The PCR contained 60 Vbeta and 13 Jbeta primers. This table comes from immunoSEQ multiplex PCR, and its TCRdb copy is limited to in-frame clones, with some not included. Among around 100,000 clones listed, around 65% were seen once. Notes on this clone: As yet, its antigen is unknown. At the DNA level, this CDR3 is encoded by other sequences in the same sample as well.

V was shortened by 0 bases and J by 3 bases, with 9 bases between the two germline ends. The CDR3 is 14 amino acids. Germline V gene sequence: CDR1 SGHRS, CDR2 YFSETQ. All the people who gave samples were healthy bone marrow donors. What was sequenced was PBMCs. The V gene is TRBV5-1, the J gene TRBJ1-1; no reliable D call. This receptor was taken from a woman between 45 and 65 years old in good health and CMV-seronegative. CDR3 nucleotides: TGCGCCAGCAGCTTGGCCGGCGGCTACACTGAAGCTTTCTTT. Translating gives CASSLAGGYTEAFF.